This T cell receptor (beta chain) was observed in a study of blood T cell repertoires in COVID-19 (dated by TCRdb to the early 2020s). Some background on the complete study: The collaborator samples originated in the United States, Italy and Spain and spanned the acute and convalescent phases of COVID-19. The material from the prospective study consisted of cDNA or gDNA derived from T cells, B-cell-depleted T cells, or PBMCs. Subjects who had been exposed to COVID-19, were actively infected with it, or had recovered from it provided the deeply sampled blood TCRbeta repertoires that made up the dataset. The repertoires were released in a freely available public database intended as a resource for research on the immune response to SARS-CoV-2. Samples came from the ongoing ImmuneRACE study (first 160 participants) plus 1,254 subjects from 6 global collaborators. Sample metadata almost always included a de-identified subject ID, COVID-19 status, age in years and sex. Where available, HLA class I and class II types were taken from metadata supplied by the sample provider and were not determined by assay-based typing. The paper's findings and limits, for the study overall: How much clinical and demographic metadata was included differed by source and by participant, and the metadata was provided uncurated.

TCRbeta CDR3 regions were amplified from genomic DNA using the immunoSEQ Assay, a bias-controlled multiplex PCR. The original pipeline was this. Within the assay, amplification of reference gene primers was used to estimate how many nucleated cells each sample contained. To quantify the absolute abundance of each unique TCRbeta CDR3 rearrangement, sequence reads were collapsed and filtered. For each sample, productive Simpson clonality was calculated as the square root of Simpson's diversity index over productive rearrangements. Held by TCRdb, this immuneACCESS table contains in-frame sequences only and omits some clones. Under half of the omission traces to an unresolved V gene where checked; the cause of the rest is unknown. V and J calls and clone size are those listed in that table; D and trimming were worked out from the DNA. Across this sample there are fewer than 450,000 clones, with around nine tenths seen only once. More than 5.5% of the sample belongs to the ten largest clones.

Comments on this clone: No antigen is known for it. Base qualities are not recorded, but no much larger clone differs from it by a single base.

CDR1 and CDR2 (SGDLS, YYNGEE) derive from the germline V gene. The junction carries 12 bases between V and J, which are trimmed by 7 bases and 1 base respectively. The CDR3 covers 14 residues, taking in both the cysteine and the phenylalanine. Only the CDR3 region is kept as DNA, spanning 42 bases read in frame from base 1. One collaborating source in Seattle enrolled patients while the patients were actively infected and followed the patients over time throughout the course of disease. The collaborating institutions used their own protocols to collect whole blood in K2EDTA tubes. Collaborator samples were shipped for TCRbeta analysis as frozen whole blood, isolated PBMCs, or DNA extracted from either sample type.

The sequencing input was peripheral blood. Recombination linked TRBV9 to TRBJ1-5, with the D gene not clear enough to name. The TCR originated in a woman between 65 and 79 years old with COVID-19, enrolled during active disease. The DNA is TGTGCCAGCGACCCTACGGGAAGCAATCAGCCCCAGCATTTT. It translates to CASDPTGSNQPQHF.